Listed below are T cell receptor beta chains from one sample, sequenced in a study of tumour-infiltrating T cells in Burkitt lymphoma. Sequencing was performed with immunoSEQ multiplex PCR; in TCRdb, only in-frame clones are kept and a portion is missing. This table holds under 400 clones, around 12% found once. The sequencing input was tumor tissue. The source is a human donor with Burkitt lymphoma. CDR3s include the opening cysteine and the closing phenylalanine or tryptophan. The order of the fields is D gene, J gene, V gene, clone size, CDR3 protein, CDR3 DNA. D genes are given only for firm matches. Clone size is given for some rows only: seen once, a few or many times, or a class if the clone is expanded.

>-|TRBJ2-1|TRBV27|-
CASSYYPDLYTTGEQFF
TGTGCCAGCAGTTACTACCCGGACCTTTACACAACTGGTGAGCAGTTCTTC
>TRBD2|TRBJ2-3|TRBV5-1|few
CASSLRLADYTDTQYF
TGCGCCAGCAGCTTGCGACTAGCGGACTACACAGATACGCAGTATTTT
>TRBD1|TRBJ1-3|TRBV5-6|-
CASSRDRSPGNTIYF
TGTGCCAGCAGCCGGGACAGGTCCCCTGGAAACACCATATATTTT
>TRBD2|TRBJ2-6|TRBV29-1|-
CSVRTGLAYKVQSRANVLTF
TGCAGCGTTAGAACGGGACTAGCATACAAAGTACAAAGTCGGGCCAACGTCCTGACTTTC
>TRBD1|TRBJ1-4|TRBV9|few
CASSGGTGGFLTNEKLFF
TGTGCCAGCAGCGGCGGGACAGGGGGCTTTTTAACTAATGAAAAACTGTTTTTT
>-|TRBJ1-1|TRBV20-1|few
CSARRVREAFF
TGCAGTGCTAGAAGGGTCAGGGAAGCTTTCTTT
>-|TRBJ2-5|TRBV6-1|few
CASSEPRGPQETQYF
TGTGCCAGCAGTGAACCGCGGGGACCCCAAGAGACCCAGTACTTC
>-|TRBJ2-1|TRBV7-2|-
CASSLDAGDNEQFF
TGTGCCAGCAGCTTAGACGCTGGAGACAATGAGCAGTTCTTC
>-|TRBJ2-5|TRBV27|few
CASSSDREAGETQYF
TGTGCCAGCAGTTCCGACAGGGAGGCGGGAGAGACCCAGTACTTC
>TRBD1|TRBJ2-7|TRBV29-1|few
CSGGQGEGSEQYF
TGCAGCGGGGGACAGGGGGAAGGCTCCGAGCAGTACTTC
>-|TRBJ2-5|TRBV30|few
CAWSVPFGSSWGQETQYF
TGTGCCTGGAGTGTACCTTTCGGCAGTAGTTGGGGACAAGAGACCCAGTACTTC
>-|TRBJ1-2|TRBV13|few
CASSPQGSLNYGYTF
TGTGCCAGCAGCCCTCAGGGGTCCCTTAACTATGGCTACACCTTC
>-|TRBJ2-1|TRBV4-3|few
CASSQGGTPYIEQFF
TGCGCCAGCAGCCAGGGAGGGACACCTTACATTGAGCAGTTCTTC
>-|TRBJ2-5|TRBV30|-
CAWRGRGEETQYF
TGTGCCTGGAGGGGGAGGGGGGAAGAGACCCAGTACTTC
>-|TRBJ2-5|TRBV15|-
CATSAERGGGETQYF
TGTGCCACCAGCGCAGAGAGAGGCGGGGGCGAGACCCAGTACTTC
>-|TRBJ2-7|TRBV19|-
CASSMGGGLEQYF
TGTGCCAGTAGCATGGGAGGGGGCCTCGAGCAGTACTTC
>TRBD2|TRBJ2-4|TRBV5-1|-
CASSSTSAAGARNIQYF
TGCGCCAGCAGCTCTACTAGCGCGGCCGGCGCTAGGAACATTCAGTACTTC
>TRBD1|TRBJ1-2|TRBV5-1|-
CASSLAMGTANYGYTF
TGCGCCAGCAGCTTGGCTATGGGGACAGCTAACTATGGCTACACCTTC
>TRBD2|TRBJ2-7|TRBV5-1|-
CASSLAPSGLYEQYF
TGCGCCAGCAGCTTGGCACCTAGCGGGCTCTACGAGCAGTACTTC
>-|TRBJ1-2|TRBV19|few
CASSIGPPAFEPGDGYTF
TGTGCCAGTAGTATAGGACCCCCGGCGTTCGAACCGGGGGATGGCTACACCTTC
>-|TRBJ2-7|TRBV7-6|few
CASSLVLLGRTGEQYF
TGTGCCAGCAGCTTGGTGTTGCTAGGGAGGACTGGAGAGCAGTACTTC